This T cell receptor beta chain was recovered during a study of response to subunit inactivated influenza vaccine. TCRdb re-called the RT-PCR reads through MiXCR, storing one row per CDR3 protein. The sample lists approximately 480,000 distinct CDR3 sequences, about a tenth occurring once. The starting material was PBMCs from blood, obtained roughly 48 days after vaccination. This TCR derives from a middle-aged man who received an inactivated influenza vaccine.

The CDR3 DNA sequence: TGCAGTGCTAGAGATCGGACAAACGTCCTGACTTTC. As protein: CSARDRTNVLTF. V is TRBV20-1 and J is TRBJ2-6, with D possibly TRBD1 on 5 matching bases. Trimming removed 0 bases at V and 10 bases at J, with 7 bases between. The germline CDR1 and CDR2 sequences are DFQATT and SNEGSKA (reference sequence). This CDR3 has 12 residues.